Sequencing of this T cell receptor beta chain was carried out in a study of blood T cell repertoires in COVID-19. Study background: The samples span acute and convalescent COVID-19 from the United States, Italy and Spain. PBMCs, B-cell-depleted T cells, or T cells were the source of the cDNA or gDNA that made up the material.

Original handling: For nucleated cells, counts were estimated from reference gene primer amplification. TCRdb's copy holds only in-frame clones and misses some; the assay was immunoSEQ multiplex PCR. V and J calls plus clone size are reproduced from that table; the DNA served to infer D and trimming. The repertoire holds more than 150,000 clones, with around 80% as singletons. This clone was counted a single time. Per the germline V gene, CDR1 is SGHRS and CDR2 is YFSETQ. The CDR3 is made up of 14 amino acids. Trimming pared 2 bases from V and 3 bases from J, leaving 12 bases between. Sequenced material: peripheral blood. The TCR originated in a woman aged 80 or older with active or convalescent COVID-19. The chain recombines TRBV5-1 with TRBJ2-7, with no clear D. The CDR3 sequence is CASSFQLGVYEQYF. The CDR3 DNA is TGCGCCAGCAGCTTCCAACTCGGTGTCTACGAGCAGTACTTC.